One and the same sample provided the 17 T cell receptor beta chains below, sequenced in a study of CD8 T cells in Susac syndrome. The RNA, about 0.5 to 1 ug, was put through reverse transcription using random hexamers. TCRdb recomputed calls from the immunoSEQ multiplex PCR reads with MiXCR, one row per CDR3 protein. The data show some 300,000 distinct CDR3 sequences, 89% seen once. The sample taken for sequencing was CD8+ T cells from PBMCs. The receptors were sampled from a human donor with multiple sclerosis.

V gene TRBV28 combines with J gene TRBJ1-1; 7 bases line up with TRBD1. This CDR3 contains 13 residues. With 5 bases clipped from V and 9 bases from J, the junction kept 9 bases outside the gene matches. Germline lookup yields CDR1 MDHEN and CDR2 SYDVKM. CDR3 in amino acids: CASSPAGTDKAFF. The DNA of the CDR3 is TGTGCCAGCAGTCCTGCCGGGACAGACAAAGCTTTCTTT.

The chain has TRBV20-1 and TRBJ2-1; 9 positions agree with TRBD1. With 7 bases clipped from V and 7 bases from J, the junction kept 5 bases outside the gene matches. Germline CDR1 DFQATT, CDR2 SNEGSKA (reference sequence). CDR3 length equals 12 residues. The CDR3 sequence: CSDGDRVNEQFF. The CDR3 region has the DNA TGCAGTGATGGGGACAGGGTAAATGAGCAGTTCTTC.

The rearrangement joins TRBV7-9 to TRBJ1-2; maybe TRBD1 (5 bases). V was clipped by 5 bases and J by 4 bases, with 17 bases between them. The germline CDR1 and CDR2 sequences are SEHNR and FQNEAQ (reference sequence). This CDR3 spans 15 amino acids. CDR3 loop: CASSHSQGLLYGYTF. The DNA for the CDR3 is TGTGCCAGCAGCCATTCCCAGGGATTACTCTATGGCTACACCTTC.

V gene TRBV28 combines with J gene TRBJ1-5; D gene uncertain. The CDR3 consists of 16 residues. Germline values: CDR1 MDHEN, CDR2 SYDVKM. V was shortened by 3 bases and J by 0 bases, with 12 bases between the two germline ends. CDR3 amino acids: CASSFPADGSNQPQHF. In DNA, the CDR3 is TGTGCCAGCAGTTTCCCCGCGGACGGTAGCAATCAGCCCCAGCATTTT. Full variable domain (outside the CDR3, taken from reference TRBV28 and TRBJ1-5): DVKVTQSSRYLVKRTGEKVFLECVQDMDHENMFWYRQDPGLGLRLIYFSYDVKMKEKGDIPEGYSVSREKKERFSLILESASTNQTSMYLCASSFPADGSNQPQHFGDGTRLSIL.

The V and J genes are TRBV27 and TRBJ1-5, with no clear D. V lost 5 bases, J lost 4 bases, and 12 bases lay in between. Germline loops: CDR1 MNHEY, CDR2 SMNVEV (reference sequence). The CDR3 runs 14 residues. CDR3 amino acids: CASSPPPGNQPQHF. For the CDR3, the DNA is TGTGCCAGCAGTCCCCCCCCGGGAAATCAGCCCCAGCATTTT.

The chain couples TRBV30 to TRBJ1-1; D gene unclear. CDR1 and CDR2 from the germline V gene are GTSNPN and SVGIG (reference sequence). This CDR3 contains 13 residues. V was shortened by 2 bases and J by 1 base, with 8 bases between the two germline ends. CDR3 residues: CAWSLGKNTEAFF. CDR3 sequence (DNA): TGTGCCTGGAGTCTGGGGAAGAACACTGAAGCTTTCTTT.

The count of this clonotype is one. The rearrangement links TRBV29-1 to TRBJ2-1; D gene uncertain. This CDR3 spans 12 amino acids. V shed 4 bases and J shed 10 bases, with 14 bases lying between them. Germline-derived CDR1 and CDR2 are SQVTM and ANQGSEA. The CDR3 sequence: CSVGPGLGEQFF. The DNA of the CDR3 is TGCAGCGTTGGTCCGGGCCTAGGGGAGCAGTTCTTC.

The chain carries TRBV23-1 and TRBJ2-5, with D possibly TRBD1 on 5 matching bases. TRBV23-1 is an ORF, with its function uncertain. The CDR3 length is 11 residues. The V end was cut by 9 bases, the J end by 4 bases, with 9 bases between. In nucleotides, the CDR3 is TGCGCCAGAGGGGTGAGAGAGACCCAGTACTTC. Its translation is CARGVRETQYF.

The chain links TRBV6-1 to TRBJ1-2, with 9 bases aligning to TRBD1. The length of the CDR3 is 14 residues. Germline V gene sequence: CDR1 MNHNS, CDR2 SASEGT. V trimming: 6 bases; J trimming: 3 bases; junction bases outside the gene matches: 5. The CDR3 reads CASRLDRGDYGYTF. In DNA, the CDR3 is TGTGCCAGCAGGTTGGACAGGGGAGACTATGGCTACACCTTC.

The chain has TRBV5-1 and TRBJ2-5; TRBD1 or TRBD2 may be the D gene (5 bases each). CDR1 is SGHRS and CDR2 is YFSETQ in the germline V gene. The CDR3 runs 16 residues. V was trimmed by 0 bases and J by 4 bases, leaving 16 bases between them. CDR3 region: CASSLDQLGGGETQYF. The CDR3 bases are TGCGCCAGCAGCTTGGATCAACTGGGTGGGGGAGAGACCCAGTACTTC.

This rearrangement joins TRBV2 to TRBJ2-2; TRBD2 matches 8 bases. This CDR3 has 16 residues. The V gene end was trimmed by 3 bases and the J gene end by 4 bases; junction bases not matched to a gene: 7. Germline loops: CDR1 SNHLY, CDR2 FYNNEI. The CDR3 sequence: CASSEGPGGATGELFF. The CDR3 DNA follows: TGTGCCAGCAGTGAGGGCCCCGGGGGGGCCACCGGGGAGCTGTTTTTT.

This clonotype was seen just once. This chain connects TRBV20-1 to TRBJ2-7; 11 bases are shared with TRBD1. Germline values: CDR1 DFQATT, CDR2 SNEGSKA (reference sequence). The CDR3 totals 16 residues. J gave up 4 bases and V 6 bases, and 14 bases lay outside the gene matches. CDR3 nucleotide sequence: TGCAGTGCCCGACCTCGGGACAGGGGGATCGTGTACGAGCAGTACTTC. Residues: CSARPRDRGIVYEQYF.

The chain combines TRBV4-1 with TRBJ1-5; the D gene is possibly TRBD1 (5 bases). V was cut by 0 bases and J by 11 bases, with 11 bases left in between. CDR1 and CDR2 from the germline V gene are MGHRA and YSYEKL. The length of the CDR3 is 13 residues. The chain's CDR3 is CASSQDAGGAQHF. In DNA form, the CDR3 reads TGCGCCAGCAGCCAAGATGCGGGGGGAGCCCAGCATTTT.

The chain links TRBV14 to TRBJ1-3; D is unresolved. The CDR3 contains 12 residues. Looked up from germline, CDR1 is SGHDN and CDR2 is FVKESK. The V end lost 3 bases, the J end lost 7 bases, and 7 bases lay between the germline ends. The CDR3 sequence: CASSQRVNTIYF. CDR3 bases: TGTGCCAGCAGCCAGAGGGTGAACACCATATATTTT.

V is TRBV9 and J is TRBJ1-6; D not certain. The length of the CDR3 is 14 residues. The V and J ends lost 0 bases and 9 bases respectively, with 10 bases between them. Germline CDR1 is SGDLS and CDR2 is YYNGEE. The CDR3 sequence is CASSVVGRGSPLHF. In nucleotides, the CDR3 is TGTGCCAGCAGCGTAGTGGGCCGGGGTTCACCCCTCCACTTT.

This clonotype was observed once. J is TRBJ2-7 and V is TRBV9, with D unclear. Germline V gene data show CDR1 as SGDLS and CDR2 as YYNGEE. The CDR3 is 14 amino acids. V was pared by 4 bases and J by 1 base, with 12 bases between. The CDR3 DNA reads TGTGCCAGCAGCCCCATCGGGCGGTCCTACGAGCAGTACTTC. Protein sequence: CASSPIGRSYEQYF.

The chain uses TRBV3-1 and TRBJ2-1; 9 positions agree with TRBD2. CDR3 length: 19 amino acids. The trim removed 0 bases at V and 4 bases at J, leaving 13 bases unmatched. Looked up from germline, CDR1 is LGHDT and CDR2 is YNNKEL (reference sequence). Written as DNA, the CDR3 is TGTGCCAGCAGCCAAGATCGAGATACGGCTAGCGGGGATTACAATGAGCAGTTCTTC. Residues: CASSQDRDTASGDYNEQFF.